This T cell receptor (beta chain) was documented in a study of vaccination effects on CD4 cells after COVID-19. Investigators separated out CD4+ T cells once approximately 9 days of culture had passed. Either the BNT162b2 or mRNA-1273 vaccine was given to participants in two doses. Germline V CDR1 and CDR2: SEHNR, FQNEAQ (reference sequence). V was clipped by 4 bases and J by 5 bases; unmatched bases: 7. The CDR3 runs 15 residues. As for this clone: What it binds is unknown.

Here immunoSEQ multiplex PCR was the method, and the copy in TCRdb shows in-frame clones only, minus some. The sample carries 40,000 to 50,000 clones, around 70% recorded once. The origin of this receptor is a human donor who received a COVID-19 vaccine. V and J are TRBV7-9 and TRBJ2-1; 8 nucleotides match TRBD1. The input for sequencing was CD4+ T cells from PBMCs cultured without peptide, taken after COVID-19 vaccination. The CDR3 sequence is CASSSGQTGDNEQFF. DNA for the CDR3: TGTGCCAGCAGCTCAGGTCAGACAGGGGACAATGAGCAGTTCTTC.